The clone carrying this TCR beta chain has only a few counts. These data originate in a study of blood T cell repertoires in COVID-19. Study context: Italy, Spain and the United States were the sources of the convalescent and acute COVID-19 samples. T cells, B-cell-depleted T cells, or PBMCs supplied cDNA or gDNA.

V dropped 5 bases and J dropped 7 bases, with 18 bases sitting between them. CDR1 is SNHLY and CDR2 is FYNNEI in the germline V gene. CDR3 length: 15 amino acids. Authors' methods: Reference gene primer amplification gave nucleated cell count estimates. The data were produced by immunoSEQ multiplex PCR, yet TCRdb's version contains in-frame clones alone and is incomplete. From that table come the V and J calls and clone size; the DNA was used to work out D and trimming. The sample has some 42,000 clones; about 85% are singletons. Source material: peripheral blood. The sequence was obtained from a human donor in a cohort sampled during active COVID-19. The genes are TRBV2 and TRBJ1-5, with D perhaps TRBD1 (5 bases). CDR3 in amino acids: CASSPGLYSEQPQHF. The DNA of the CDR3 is TGTGCCAGCAGTCCGGGACTTTATTCGGAGCAGCCCCAGCATTTT. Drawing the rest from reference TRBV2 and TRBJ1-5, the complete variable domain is EPEVTQTPSHQVTQMGQEVILRCVPISNHLYFYWYRQILGQKVEFLVSFYNNEISEKSEIFDDQFSVERPDGSNFTLKIRSTKLEDSAMYFCASSPGLYSEQPQHFGDGTRLSIL.